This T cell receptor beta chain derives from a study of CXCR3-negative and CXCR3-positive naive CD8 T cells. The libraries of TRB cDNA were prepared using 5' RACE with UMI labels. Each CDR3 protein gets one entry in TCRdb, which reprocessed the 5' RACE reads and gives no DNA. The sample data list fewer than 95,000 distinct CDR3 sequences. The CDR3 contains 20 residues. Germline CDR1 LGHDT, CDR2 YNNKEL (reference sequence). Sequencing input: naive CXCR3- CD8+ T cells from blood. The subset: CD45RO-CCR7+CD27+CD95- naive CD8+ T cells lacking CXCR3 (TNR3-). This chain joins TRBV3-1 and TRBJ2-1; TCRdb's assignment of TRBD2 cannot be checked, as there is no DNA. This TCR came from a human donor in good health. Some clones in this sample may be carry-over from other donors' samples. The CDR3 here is CASSQDITSGGPSPYNEQFF.